This TCR beta chain was sequenced in a study of T-cell memory formation after mild COVID-19. Study-level background: In these data, TCR clusters were largely donor specific. Study-wide results and limits: Cross-reactive memory seemingly joined, as some responding clones were found in pre-infection memory. Clones that contracted from day 15 to 85 had balanced CD4/CD8; later expanders were CD4+ biased.

5'RACE, which relied on constant-segment primers, yielded TCR alpha and TCR beta cDNA libraries carrying sample barcodes and UMIs. TCRdb re-called the 5' RACE reads with MiXCR, one entry per CDR3 protein. Of roughly 160,000 distinct CDR3 sequences listed, 10% to 15% were seen once; the top ten hold roughly 3.4%. This clonotype was seen ten or more times. Antigen unknown. The V gene lost 2 bases and the J gene lost 5 bases, with 10 bases spanning the gap. Germline assignment: CDR1 LGHNA and CDR2 YSLEER. CDR3 length: 14 amino acids. This chain links TRBV4-3 with TRBJ2-4; D may be TRBD1 (5 bases). The sample comprised PBMCs or a T cell subset sorted from them (not recorded which). The sequence came from a young man who had mild COVID-19 (a few samples of this study predate the infection). Cell type and time point are not known. CDR3 nucleotide sequence: TGCGCCAGCAGCCAACAGGGTGGGCAAAACATTCAGTACTTC. Protein: CASSQQGGQNIQYF.